This T cell receptor beta chain was captured by sequencing in a study of T cells after yellow fever vaccination. UMIs and a universal primer site were added when TCR cDNA was made by 5'RACE template switching. In TCRdb, the 5' RACE reads were re-called with MiXCR into one record per CDR3 protein. The data hold about 330,000 distinct CDR3 sequences, with 8.1% observed a single time. Germline loops: CDR1 SGHRS, CDR2 YFSETQ. V was trimmed by 7 bases and J by 0 bases, leaving 14 bases between them. This CDR3 has 16 amino acids. The source is a man between 18 and 35 years old who received the YFV17D yellow fever vaccine. Material: PBMCs, obtained roughly 45 days after the first yellow fever vaccination. This sequence joins TRBV5-1 and TRBJ2-6, with no clear D. The CDR3 region is CASHLAPASGANVLTF. In nucleotides, the CDR3 is TGCGCCAGCCATTTGGCCCCTGCCTCTGGGGCCAACGTCCTGACTTTC.